This record covers a single T cell receptor (beta chain). The data are from a study of shared clonotypes between healthy human individuals. Overall study context: Donors were a couple of women and a few men aged 18 to 49.

Trimming removed 7 bases at V and 8 bases at J, with 21 bases between. The CDR3 is made up of 15 amino acids. The germline CDR1 and CDR2 sequences are SEHNR and FQNEAQ (reference sequence). Positive CCR7 selection of CD45RO-negative cells yielded the naive CD8 cells, and terminally differentiated effector memory CD45RA+ cells were excluded. Execution of the assay was at deep level. Every subset had its genomic DNA shared out evenly among several immunoSEQ plates. Profiling relied on immunoSEQ multiplex PCR, and the TCRdb table lists in-frame clones only, not all of them. Among nearly 600,000 clones listed, around 95% were seen once.

This receptor was taken from a woman in her thirties in good health. The sample consisted of naive CD8+ T cells sorted from blood. This sequence joins TRBV7-9 and TRBJ2-1; D is undetermined. The CDR3 DNA sequence: TGTGCCAGCAACACGAATGAGGTCCGTAGGGATGAGCAGTTCTTC. Translated: CASNTNEVRRDEQFF.